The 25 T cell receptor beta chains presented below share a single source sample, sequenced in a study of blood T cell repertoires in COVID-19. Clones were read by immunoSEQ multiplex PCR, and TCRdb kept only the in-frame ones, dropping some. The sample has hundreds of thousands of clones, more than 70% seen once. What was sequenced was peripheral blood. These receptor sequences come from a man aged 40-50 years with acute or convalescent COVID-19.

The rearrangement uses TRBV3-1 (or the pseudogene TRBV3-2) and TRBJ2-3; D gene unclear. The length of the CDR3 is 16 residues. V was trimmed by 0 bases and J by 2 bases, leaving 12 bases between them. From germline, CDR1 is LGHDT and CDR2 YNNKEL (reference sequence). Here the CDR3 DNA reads TGTGCCAGCAGCCAAGATGGGCTACTTTACACAGATACGCAGTATTTT. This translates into CASSQDGLLYTDTQYF.

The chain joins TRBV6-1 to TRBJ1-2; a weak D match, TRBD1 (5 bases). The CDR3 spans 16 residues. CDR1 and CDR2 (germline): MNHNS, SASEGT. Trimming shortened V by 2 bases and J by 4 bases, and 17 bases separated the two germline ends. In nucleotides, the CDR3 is TGTGCCAGCAGTGAAACAGGCCAGGATCATATCTATGGCTACACCTTC. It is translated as CASSETGQDHIYGYTF.

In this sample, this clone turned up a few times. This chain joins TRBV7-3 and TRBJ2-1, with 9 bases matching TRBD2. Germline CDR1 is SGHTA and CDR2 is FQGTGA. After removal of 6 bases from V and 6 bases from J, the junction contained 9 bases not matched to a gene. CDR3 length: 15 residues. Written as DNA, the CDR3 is TGTGCCAGCAGATTGGCTAGCGGGATTAGCAATGAGCAGTTCTTC. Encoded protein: CASRLASGISNEQFF.

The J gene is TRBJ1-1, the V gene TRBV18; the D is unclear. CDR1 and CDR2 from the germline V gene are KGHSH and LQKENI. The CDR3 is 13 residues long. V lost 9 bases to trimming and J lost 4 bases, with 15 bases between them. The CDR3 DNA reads TGTGCCAGACTGTGGATACCGGGCACTGAAGCTTTCTTT. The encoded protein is CARLWIPGTEAFF. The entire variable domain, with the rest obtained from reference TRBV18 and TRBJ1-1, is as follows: NAGVMQNPRHLVRRRGQEARLRCSPMKGHSHVYWYRQLPEEGLKFMVYLQKENIIDESGMPKERFSAEFPKEGPSILRIQQVVRGDSAAYFCARLWIPGTEAFFGQGTRLTVV.

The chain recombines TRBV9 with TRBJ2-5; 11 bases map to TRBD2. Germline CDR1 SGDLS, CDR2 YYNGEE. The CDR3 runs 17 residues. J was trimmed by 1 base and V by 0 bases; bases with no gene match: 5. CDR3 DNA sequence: TGTGCCAGCAGCGTAGCTACAACTAGCGGGGGCCAAGAGACCCAGTACTTC. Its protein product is CASSVATTSGGQETQYF.

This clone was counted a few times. For the CDR3, the DNA is TGTGCCAGCAGCCAAACAGGGATTAATGAAAAACTGTTTTTT. Translation gives CASSQTGINEKLFF. This chain uses TRBV27 with TRBJ1-4; D may be TRBD1 (6 bases). The CDR3 sequence is 14 residues long. Trimming pared 6 bases from V and 4 bases from J, leaving 12 bases between. Germline V gene lookup returns CDR1 MNHEY and CDR2 SMNVEV (reference sequence).

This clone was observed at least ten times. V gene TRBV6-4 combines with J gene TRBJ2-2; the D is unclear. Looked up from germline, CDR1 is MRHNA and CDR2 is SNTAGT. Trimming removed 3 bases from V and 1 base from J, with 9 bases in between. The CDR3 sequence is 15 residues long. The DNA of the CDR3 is TGTGCCAGCAGTGAGCAAGCAGGGAACACCGGGGAGCTGTTTTTT. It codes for CASSEQAGNTGELFF.

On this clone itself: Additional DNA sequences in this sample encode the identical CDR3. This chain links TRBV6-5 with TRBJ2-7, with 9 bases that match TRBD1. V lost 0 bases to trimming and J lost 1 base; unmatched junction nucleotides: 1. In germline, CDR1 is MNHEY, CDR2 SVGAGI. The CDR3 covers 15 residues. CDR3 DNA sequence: TGTGCCAGCAGTTACTCGGGACAGGGATCCTACGAGCAGTACTTC. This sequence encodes CASSYSGQGSYEQYF.

The CDR3 nucleotides are TGTGCCAGCAGCTCACTCGACAGGGGGCACACCGGGGAGCTGTTTTTT. This gives the protein CASSSLDRGHTGELFF. The rearrangement joins TRBV7-8 to TRBJ2-2; 10 nucleotides match TRBD1. The trim removed 4 bases at V and 3 bases at J, leaving 5 bases unmatched. Germline CDR1 reads SGHVS; CDR2 reads FQNEAQ. The CDR3 is 16 residues long.

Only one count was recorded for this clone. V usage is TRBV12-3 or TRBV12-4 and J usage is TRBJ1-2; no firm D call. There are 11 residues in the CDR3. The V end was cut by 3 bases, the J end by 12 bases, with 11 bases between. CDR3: CASSFSSVDTF. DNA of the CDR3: TGTGCCAGCAGTTTCAGTTCAGTCGACACCTTC.

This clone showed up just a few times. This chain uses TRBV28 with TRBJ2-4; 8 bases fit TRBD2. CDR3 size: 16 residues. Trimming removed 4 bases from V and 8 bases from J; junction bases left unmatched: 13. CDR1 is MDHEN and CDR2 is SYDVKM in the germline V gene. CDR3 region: CASSYTRVIGGDIQYF. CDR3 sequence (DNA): TGTGCCAGCAGTTATACCAGGGTTATCGGGGGGGACATTCAGTACTTC. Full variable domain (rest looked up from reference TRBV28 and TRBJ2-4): DVKVTQSSRYLVKRTGEKVFLECVQDMDHENMFWYRQDPGLGLRLIYFSYDVKMKEKGDIPEGYSVSREKKERFSLILESASTNQTSMYLCASSYTRVIGGDIQYFGAGTRLSVL.

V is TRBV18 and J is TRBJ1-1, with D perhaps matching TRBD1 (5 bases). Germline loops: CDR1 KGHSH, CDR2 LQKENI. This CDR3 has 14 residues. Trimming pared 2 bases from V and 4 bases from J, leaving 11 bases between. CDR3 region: CASSPLKGSTEAFF. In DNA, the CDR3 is TGTGCCAGCTCACCATTGAAGGGGTCCACTGAAGCTTTCTTT. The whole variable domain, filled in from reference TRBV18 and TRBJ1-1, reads NAGVMQNPRHLVRRRGQEARLRCSPMKGHSHVYWYRQLPEEGLKFMVYLQKENIIDESGMPKERFSAEFPKEGPSILRIQQVVRGDSAAYFCASSPLKGSTEAFFGQGTRLTVV.

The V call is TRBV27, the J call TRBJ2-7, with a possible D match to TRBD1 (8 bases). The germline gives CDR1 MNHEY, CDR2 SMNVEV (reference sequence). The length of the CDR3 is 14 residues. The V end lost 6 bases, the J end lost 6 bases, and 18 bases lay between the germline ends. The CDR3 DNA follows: TGTGCCAGCAGGAGCGGGACAGGTATTAGCGAGCAGTACTTC. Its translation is CASRSGTGISEQYF.

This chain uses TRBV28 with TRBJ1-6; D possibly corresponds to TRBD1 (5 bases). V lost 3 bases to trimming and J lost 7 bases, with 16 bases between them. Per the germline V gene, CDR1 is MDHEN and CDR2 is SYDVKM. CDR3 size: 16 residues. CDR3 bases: TGTGCCAGCAGTTTCCCCGGGGCCGGGGGAAATTCACCCCTCCACTTT. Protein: CASSFPGAGGNSPLHF.

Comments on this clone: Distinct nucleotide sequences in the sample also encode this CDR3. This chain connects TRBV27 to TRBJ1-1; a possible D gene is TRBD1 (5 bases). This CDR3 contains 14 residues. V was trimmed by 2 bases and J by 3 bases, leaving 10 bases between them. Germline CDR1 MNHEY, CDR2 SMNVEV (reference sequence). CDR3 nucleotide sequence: TGTGCCAGCAGTTTAAGTCAGGGCTACACTGAAGCTTTCTTT. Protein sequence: CASSLSQGYTEAFF.

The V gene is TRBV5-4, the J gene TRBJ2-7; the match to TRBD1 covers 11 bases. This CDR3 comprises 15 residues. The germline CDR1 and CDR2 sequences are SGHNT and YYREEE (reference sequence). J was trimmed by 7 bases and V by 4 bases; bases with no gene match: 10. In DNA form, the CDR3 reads TGTGCCAGCAGCGTAGCCGGACAGGGGGCCCGAGAGCAGTACTTC. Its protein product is CASSVAGQGAREQYF.

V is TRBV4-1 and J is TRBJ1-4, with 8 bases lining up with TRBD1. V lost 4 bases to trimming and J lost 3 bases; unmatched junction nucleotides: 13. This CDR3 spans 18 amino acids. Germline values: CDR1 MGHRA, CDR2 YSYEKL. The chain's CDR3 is CASSLSGTGTSPNEKLFF. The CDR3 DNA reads TGCGCCAGCAGCCTGTCCGGGACAGGAACTTCCCCTAATGAAAAACTGTTTTTT.

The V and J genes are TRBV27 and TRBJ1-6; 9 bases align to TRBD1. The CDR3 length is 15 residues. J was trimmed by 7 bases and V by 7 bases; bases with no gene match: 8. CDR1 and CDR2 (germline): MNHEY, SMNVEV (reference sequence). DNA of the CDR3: TGTGCCAGCACCCAGGACAGGGGCGGCAATTCACCCCTCCACTTT. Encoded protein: CASTQDRGGNSPLHF.

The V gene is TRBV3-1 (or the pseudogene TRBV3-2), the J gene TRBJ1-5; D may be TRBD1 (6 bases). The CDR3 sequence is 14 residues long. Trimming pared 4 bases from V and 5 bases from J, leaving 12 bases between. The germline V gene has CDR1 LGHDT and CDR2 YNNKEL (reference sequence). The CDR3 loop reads CASSPTYRDQPQHF. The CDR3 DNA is TGTGCCAGCAGCCCTACTTACAGGGATCAGCCCCAGCATTTT.

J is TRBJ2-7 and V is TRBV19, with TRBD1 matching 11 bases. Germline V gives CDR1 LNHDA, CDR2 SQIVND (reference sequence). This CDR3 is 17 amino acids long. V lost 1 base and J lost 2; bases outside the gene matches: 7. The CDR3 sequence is CASSIGTGGEVTYEQYF. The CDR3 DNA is TGTGCCAGTAGTATAGGGACAGGGGGCGAAGTAACCTACGAGCAGTACTTC.

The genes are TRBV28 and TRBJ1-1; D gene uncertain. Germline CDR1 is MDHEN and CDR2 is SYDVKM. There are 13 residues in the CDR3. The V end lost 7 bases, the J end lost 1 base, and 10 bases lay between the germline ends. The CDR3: CASTEAGNTEAFF. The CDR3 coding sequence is TGTGCCAGCACCGAAGCCGGGAACACTGAAGCTTTCTTT.

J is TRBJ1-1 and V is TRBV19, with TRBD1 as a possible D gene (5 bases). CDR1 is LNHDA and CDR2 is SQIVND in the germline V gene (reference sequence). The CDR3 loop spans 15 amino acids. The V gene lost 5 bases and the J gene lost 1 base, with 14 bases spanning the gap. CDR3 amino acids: CASSRPGLRNTEAFF. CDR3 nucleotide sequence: TGTGCCAGTAGTCGGCCGGGACTCAGGAACACTGAAGCTTTCTTT.

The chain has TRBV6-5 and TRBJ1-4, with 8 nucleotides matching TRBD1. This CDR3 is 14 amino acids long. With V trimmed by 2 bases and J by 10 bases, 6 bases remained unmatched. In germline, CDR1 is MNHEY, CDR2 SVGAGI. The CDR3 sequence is CASSYGQGGGKLFF. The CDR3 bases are TGTGCCAGCAGTTACGGACAGGGTGGTGGAAAACTGTTTTTT.

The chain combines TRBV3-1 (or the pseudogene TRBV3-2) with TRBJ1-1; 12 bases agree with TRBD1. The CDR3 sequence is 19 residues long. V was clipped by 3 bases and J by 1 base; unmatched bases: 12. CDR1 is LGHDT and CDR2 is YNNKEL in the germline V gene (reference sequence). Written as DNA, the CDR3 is TGTGCCAGCAGCCAGACCTATCCGGGACAGGGGGCGAAGAACACTGAAGCTTTCTTT. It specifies CASSQTYPGQGAKNTEAFF.

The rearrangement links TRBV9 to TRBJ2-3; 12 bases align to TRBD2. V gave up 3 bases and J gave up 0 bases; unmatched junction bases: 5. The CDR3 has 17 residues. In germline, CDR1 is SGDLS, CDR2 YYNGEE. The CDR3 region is CASSGTSGVSSTDTQYF. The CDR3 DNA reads TGTGCCAGCAGCGGGACTAGCGGGGTATCTAGCACAGATACGCAGTATTTT.